This T cell receptor beta chain was observed in a study of response to subunit inactivated influenza vaccine. With respect to this clonotype: Its specificity is not known.

Study conclusions and caveats: Every seasonal influenza vaccination brings in few new T cells, the authors suggested.

Using its own MiXCR run on the RT-PCR reads, TCRdb lists one record per CDR3 protein. The profile covers about 650,000 distinct CDR3 sequences, with 11% to 15% appearing a single time and about 7.6% taken by the ten largest. The sample consisted of PBMCs from blood, taken 14 days before vaccination. This clonotype was sampled from a man aged 45-60 years who received an inactivated influenza vaccine.

The CDR3: CASSQPGQGETGDTQYF. The DNA of the CDR3 is TGCGCCAGCAGCCAGCCGGGACAGGGAGAGACGGGAGATACGCAGTATTTT. This chain connects TRBV4-3 to TRBJ2-3; 9 positions agree with TRBD1. This CDR3 contains 17 residues. The trim removed 3 bases at V and 5 bases at J, leaving 12 bases unmatched. Germline loops: CDR1 LGHNA, CDR2 YSLEER.